This entry lists 27 T cell receptor beta chains sequenced from one sample in a study of blood T cell repertoires in COVID-19. Clones were sequenced by immunoSEQ multiplex PCR, and TCRdb holds only the in-frame ones, with some missing. The repertoire includes more than 80,000 clones, 87% of them detected once, and roughly 18% sits in the top ten. Sequenced: peripheral blood. The receptor set was obtained from a woman aged 60-70 years with COVID-19, enrolled during active disease.

Only one count was recorded for this clone. The V gene is TRBV9, the J gene TRBJ2-6; the D gene is possibly TRBD2 (5 bases). The V gene's germline CDR1 is SGDLS and CDR2 YYNGEE. This CDR3 comprises 15 residues. Trimming left V 0 bases short and J 2 bases short, with 6 bases between. For the CDR3, the DNA is TGTGCCAGCAGCGTAGGAGGGCCTGGGGCCAACGTCCTGACTTTC. The encoded protein is CASSVGGPGANVLTF.

On this clone itself: This CDR3 is missing its conserved last phenylalanine or tryptophan, likely due to a read error. It is unclear where the CDR3 begins or ends on the DNA, so no DNA is shown, and the CDR3 is as TCRdb lists it. The rearrangement links TRBV20-1 to TRBJ1-1. The CDR3 length equals 9 residues, ends included. Germline V gene lookup returns CDR1 DFQATT and CDR2 SNEGSKA (reference sequence). The chain's CDR3 is CSAPRGVHS.

This clone is a singleton in its sample. This sequence joins TRBV10-1 and TRBJ1-2, with a tentative D call TRBD1 (5 bases). Germline V gene lookup returns CDR1 WNHNN and CDR2 SYGVQD (reference sequence). With 6 bases removed from V and 4 bases from J, the gap between germline ends came to 21 bases. The CDR3 has 16 residues. DNA of the CDR3: TGCGCCAGCAGCCCGAAATGCAGGGTCCGGGCCTATGGCTACACCTTC. It yields the protein CASSPKCRVRAYGYTF.

This clone has only a few counts. The rearrangement uses TRBV5-1 and TRBJ2-5; a weak D match, TRBD2 (5 bases). Trimming pared 0 bases from V and 3 bases from J, leaving 12 bases between. The CDR3 has 15 amino acids. The germline V gene has CDR1 SGHRS and CDR2 YFSETQ. The CDR3 protein is CASSLGLRAEETQYF. In DNA form, the CDR3 reads TGCGCCAGCAGCTTGGGGTTGCGGGCCGAAGAGACCCAGTACTTC.

This clone appeared a few times. CDR3 sequence (DNA): TGTGCCAGCAGTGGGAGCGGGGGGGGCCTCAATGAGCAGTTCTTC. This codes for CASSGSGGGLNEQFF. The rearrangement links TRBV2 to TRBJ2-1; 10 bases agree with TRBD2. Per germline, CDR1 SNHLY and CDR2 FYNNEI. V shed 4 bases and J 6 bases; nucleotides not matched to a gene: 6. The CDR3 is made up of 15 amino acids.

The chain couples TRBV3-1 (or the pseudogene TRBV3-2) to TRBJ2-5, with 7 bases aligning to TRBD2. The CDR3 covers 17 residues. Trimming took 7 bases from V and 5 from J; bases not matched to a gene: 19. Germline lookup yields CDR1 LGHDT and CDR2 YNNKEL (reference sequence). CDR3 nucleotide sequence: TGTGCCAGCACCAATCTCCTAAGCGGGGCGCGGGGGGAGACCCAGTACTTC. Translating gives CASTNLLSGARGETQYF.

The chain uses TRBV7-2 and TRBJ2-5; 9 bases align to TRBD2. V dropped 7 bases and J dropped 4; count of bases not matched to a gene: 7. The CDR3 is made up of 14 amino acids. The germline V gene encodes CDR1 SGHTA and CDR2 FQGNSA. CDR3 bases: TGTGCCAGCACCCTCCGGCGGGGGGGAGAGACCCAGTACTTC. It codes for CASTLRRGGETQYF.

This sequence joins TRBV5-1 and TRBJ2-2; 7 nucleotides align to TRBD2. The V gene's germline CDR1 is SGHRS and CDR2 YFSETQ. V lost 3 bases, J lost 2 bases, and 4 bases stayed unmatched. The CDR3 runs 15 residues. Written as DNA, the CDR3 is TGCGCCAGCAGCTCAAGCGGGGATAACACCGGGGAGCTGTTTTTT. This encodes CASSSSGDNTGELFF. Complete variable domain (other parts from reference TRBV5-1 and TRBJ2-2): KAGVTQTPRYLIKTRGQQVTLSCSPISGHRSVSWYQQTPGQGLQFLFEYFSETQRNKGNFPGRFSGRQFSNSRSEMNVSTLELGDSALYLCASSSSGDNTGELFFGEGSRLTVL.

The V and J genes are TRBV9 and TRBJ1-2; 8 bases match TRBD1. The CDR3 length is 13 residues. The germline CDR1 and CDR2 sequences are SGDLS and YYNGEE. V shed 4 bases and J 5 bases; nucleotides not matched to a gene: 4. CDR3 loop: CASSPTGDYGYTF. The CDR3 DNA reads as TGTGCCAGCAGCCCGACAGGGGATTATGGCTACACCTTC.

This chain links TRBV27 with TRBJ1-6; D is possibly TRBD1 (6 bases). CDR3 length: 18 residues. V was pared by 5 bases and J by 6 bases, with 23 bases between. Germline V gives CDR1 MNHEY, CDR2 SMNVEV (reference sequence). CDR3 in DNA: TGTGCCAGCAGTCCCCGGACAGAGCGAAGGTCTTTTAATTCACCCCTCCACTTT. Its protein product is CASSPRTERRSFNSPLHF.

The V and J genes are TRBV10-1 and TRBJ2-1; D remains ambiguous. Trimming pared 11 bases from V and 0 bases from J, leaving 14 bases between. This CDR3 has 14 residues. Germline CDR1 reads WNHNN; CDR2 reads SYGVQD (reference sequence). CDR3 sequence: CAPLPKSSYNEQFF. Written as DNA, the CDR3 is TGCGCCCCCCTACCCAAGAGCTCCTACAATGAGCAGTTCTTC.

The chain carries TRBV6-5 and TRBJ1-4; TRBD1 aligns across 8 bases. There are 16 residues in the CDR3. The germline gives CDR1 MNHEY, CDR2 SVGAGI. V shed 2 bases and J 2 bases; nucleotides not matched to a gene: 4. The CDR3 loop is CASSYGGTGTNEKLFF. Here the CDR3 DNA reads TGTGCCAGCAGTTACGGCGGGACAGGCACTAATGAAAAACTGTTTTTT.

This chain joins TRBV6-5 and TRBJ1-2; D is possibly TRBD1 (5 bases). The V gene lost 10 bases and the J gene lost 8 bases, with 17 bases spanning the gap. Germline CDR1 is MNHEY and CDR2 is SVGAGI. CDR3 size: 12 residues. This chain's CDR3 is CATRRGGDGYTF. CDR3 in DNA: TGTGCCACCCGGAGGGGCGGTGACGGCTACACCTTC.

The chain links TRBV7-2 to TRBJ1-4, with D unresolved. The CDR3 extends over 12 amino acids. The V gene's germline CDR1 is SGHTA and CDR2 FQGNSA. Trimming left V 1 base short and J 7 bases short, with 4 bases between. The CDR3 protein is CASSLVGEKLFF. The DNA of the CDR3 is TGTGCCAGCAGCTTAGTCGGTGAAAAACTGTTTTTT.

The chain couples TRBV2 to TRBJ2-7; TRBD1 matches 9 bases. Germline loops: CDR1 SNHLY, CDR2 FYNNEI. This CDR3 is 12 amino acids long. V gave up 6 bases and J gave up 9 bases; unmatched junction bases: 6. The CDR3 region has the DNA TGTGCCAGCAGGATGGACAGGGGCGGGCAGTACTTC. Translated, it gives CASRMDRGGQYF.

The rearrangement joins TRBV18 to TRBJ2-5; the D is unclear. CDR3 length: 12 residues. The V end lost 6 bases, the J end lost 5 bases, and 10 bases lay between the germline ends. Germline loops: CDR1 KGHSH, CDR2 LQKENI. The CDR3 here is CASSESRETQYF. CDR3 nucleotide sequence: TGTGCCAGCTCTGAGAGCCGGGAGACCCAGTACTTC. Together with reference TRBV18 and TRBJ2-5, the CDR3 gives the full variable domain: NAGVMQNPRHLVRRRGQEARLRCSPMKGHSHVYWYRQLPEEGLKFMVYLQKENIIDESGMPKERFSAEFPKEGPSILRIQQVVRGDSAAYFCASSESRETQYFGPGTRLLVL.

The CDR3 loop is CASSSRVNTGELFF. The DNA of the CDR3 is TGTGCCAGCTCCTCCCGGGTAAACACCGGGGAGCTGTTTTTT. This chain links TRBV18 with TRBJ2-2; unclear D gene. The CDR3 length is 14 residues. Germline loops: CDR1 KGHSH, CDR2 LQKENI. V lost 6 bases and J 2 bases, leaving 10 bases between the germline ends.

The chain is built from TRBV13 and TRBJ1-1; the D is unclear. Germline V gene lookup returns CDR1 PRHDT and CDR2 FYEKMQ (reference sequence). The CDR3 loop spans 13 amino acids. V lost 5 bases to trimming and J lost 4 bases, with 11 bases between them. The CDR3 loop is CASSGREGTEAFF. The CDR3, as DNA: TGTGCCAGCAGCGGTAGGGAGGGCACTGAAGCTTTCTTT.

The V call is TRBV28, the J call TRBJ1-2, with a weak D call TRBD1 (5 bases). Per the germline V gene, CDR1 is MDHEN and CDR2 is SYDVKM. CDR3 length: 12 residues. V lost 5 bases and J 9 bases, leaving 13 bases between the germline ends. CDR3 sequence reads: CASSPRGVRYTF. The CDR3 nucleotides read TGTGCCAGCAGTCCTCGGGGGGTGCGCTACACCTTC.

The chain couples TRBV27 to TRBJ1-3; a weak D match, TRBD1 (6 bases). Germline lookup yields CDR1 MNHEY and CDR2 SMNVEV (reference sequence). Trimming removed 0 bases from V and 4 bases from J, with 7 bases in between. The CDR3 is 14 residues long. The CDR3 DNA follows: TGTGCCAGCAGTTTATCGGACAGCGGAAACACCATATATTTT. Residues: CASSLSDSGNTIYF.

The CDR3 here is CASRRERNSPLHF. The CDR3 nucleotides read TGTGCCAGTAGAAGAGAGAGGAATTCACCCCTCCACTTT. The V call is TRBV19, the J call TRBJ1-6; D gene unclear. This CDR3 is built from 13 residues. The germline gives CDR1 LNHDA, CDR2 SQIVND (reference sequence). V lost 6 bases, J lost 7 bases, and 10 bases lay in between.

The rearrangement joins TRBV7-3 to TRBJ2-7, with D tentatively TRBD1 (6 bases). The CDR3 consists of 13 residues. Trimming pared 6 bases from V and 3 bases from J, leaving 12 bases between. Germline V lookup: CDR1 SGHTA, CDR2 FQGTGA. DNA for the CDR3: TGTGCCAGCAGTAAAGACAGGCGCTACGAGCAGTACTTC. Its translation: CASSKDRRYEQYF.

The rearrangement joins TRBV28 to TRBJ2-7; 7 nucleotides line up with TRBD1. The germline V gene encodes CDR1 MDHEN and CDR2 SYDVKM. V was clipped by 7 bases and J by 4 bases; unmatched bases: 7. The CDR3 loop spans 13 amino acids. In nucleotides, the CDR3 is TGTGCCAGCAAGACAGGGAATCTGTACGAGCAGTACTTC. Protein product: CASKTGNLYEQYF.

CDR3 sequence: CASRWTELNTEAFF. Here the CDR3 DNA reads TGTGCCAGCAGGTGGACAGAGTTGAACACTGAAGCTTTCTTT. This chain links TRBV11-2 with TRBJ1-1; a weak D match, TRBD1 (6 bases). V was shortened by 6 bases and J by 0 bases, with 11 bases between the two germline ends. CDR3 length equals 14 residues. Germline-derived CDR1 and CDR2 are SGHAT and FQNNGV. The complete variable domain, with remaining parts taken from reference TRBV11-2 and TRBJ1-1, reads EAGVAQSPRYKIIEKRQSVAFWCNPISGHATLYWYQQILGQGPKLLIQFQNNGVVDDSQLPKDRFSAERLKGVDSTLKIQPAKLEDSAVYLCASRWTELNTEAFFGQGTRLTVV.

The V call is TRBV28, the J call TRBJ1-2, with D hard to call. Germline V lookup: CDR1 MDHEN, CDR2 SYDVKM. V was trimmed by 4 bases and J by 8 bases, leaving 8 bases between them. The CDR3 is made up of 11 amino acids. The CDR3 reads CASSSRGGYTF. The CDR3 DNA sequence: TGTGCCAGCAGTTCCCGAGGAGGCTACACCTTC.

For this clone: The sample contains more than one DNA sequence encoding this CDR3. This sequence joins TRBV7-2 and TRBJ2-3; D unresolved. CDR3 length: 13 residues. Germline V gives CDR1 SGHTA, CDR2 FQGNSA. The V end was cut by 1 base, the J end by 4 bases, with 6 bases between. CDR3 in amino acids: CASSLGRADTQYF. The CDR3 coding sequence is TGTGCCAGCAGCTTAGGTCGGGCAGATACGCAGTATTTT.

This rearrangement joins TRBV18 to TRBJ1-5, with 9 nucleotides matching TRBD1. Germline V CDR1 and CDR2: KGHSH, LQKENI. The CDR3 is 15 amino acids. V dropped 3 bases and J dropped 0; count of bases not matched to a gene: 0. CDR3: CASSPTGGSNQPQHF. CDR3 nucleotides: TGTGCCAGCTCACCGACAGGGGGTAGCAATCAGCCCCAGCATTTT.